This is a list of T cell receptor beta chains from one sample in a study of T cell repertoires in cytomegalovirus infection. Via MiXCR, TCRdb re-called the reads, giving one row per CDR3 protein. The repertoire includes more than 200,000 distinct CDR3 sequences, over 8% of them detected once, and about 16% sits in the top ten. The sequenced material came from PBMCs. Receptors originate from a human donor in good health (CMV status not recorded). Some clones in this sample may be carry-over from other donors' samples. Each CDR3 is given with its conserved first and last residue. Fields, in order: V gene, J gene, clone size, D gene, CDR3 protein, CDR3 DNA. A D gene is named only where the DNA matches it firmly. The size entry is marked missing in some rows and otherwise reads once, few, many or a size class.

V gene: TRBV12-3/TRBV12-4; J gene: TRBJ2-7; clone size: few; D gene: .; CDR3 protein: CASTQTPGLTYEQYF; CDR3 DNA: TGTGCCAGCACCCAGACGCCGGGACTTACCTACGAGCAGTACTTC
V gene: TRBV4-2; J gene: TRBJ1-2; clone size: .; D gene: TRBD1; CDR3 protein: CASSQEDRGAYGYTF; CDR3 DNA: TGTGCCAGCAGCCAGGAGGACAGGGGAGCCTATGGCTACACCTTC
V gene: TRBV2; J gene: TRBJ2-3; clone size: few; D gene: .; CDR3 protein: CASSFTGLNTDTQYF; CDR3 DNA: TGTGCCAGCAGTTTCACAGGGTTAAACACAGATACGCAGTATTTT
V gene: TRBV29-1; J gene: TRBJ2-5; clone size: many; D gene: TRBD2; CDR3 protein: CSVGGLAGGPRAQYF; CDR3 DNA: TGCAGCGTTGGGGGACTAGCGGGAGGCCCCAGGGCCCAGTACTTC
V gene: TRBV7-3; J gene: TRBJ2-7; clone size: many; D gene: TRBD1; CDR3 protein: CASSPGTGLYF; CDR3 DNA: TGTGCCAGCAGCCCCGGGACAGGGTTGTACTTC
V gene: TRBV7-2; J gene: TRBJ1-2; clone size: many; D gene: TRBD1; CDR3 protein: CASSSVRTGLYGYTF; CDR3 DNA: TGTGCCAGCAGCTCAGTGAGGACAGGCCTCTATGGCTACACCTTC
V gene: TRBV7-2; J gene: TRBJ2-7; clone size: .; D gene: TRBD2; CDR3 protein: CASSLGAGVDEQYF; CDR3 DNA: TGTGCCAGCAGCTTAGGGGCGGGAGTTGACGAGCAGTACTTC
V gene: TRBV5-6; J gene: TRBJ2-7; clone size: many; D gene: .; CDR3 protein: CASSYKDRWGEQYF; CDR3 DNA: TGTGCCAGCAGCTACAAGGACCGATGGGGCGAGCAGTACTTC
V gene: TRBV7-2; J gene: TRBJ1-5; clone size: .; D gene: .; CDR3 protein: CASSLGRAPNQPQHF; CDR3 DNA: TGTGCCAGCAGCTTAGGCAGGGCCCCAAATCAGCCACAGCATTTT
V gene: TRBV5-4; J gene: TRBJ1-1; clone size: many; D gene: .; CDR3 protein: CASSLVPGDEAFF; CDR3 DNA: TGTGCCAGCAGCTTGGTGCCAGGGGACGAAGCTTTCTTT
V gene: TRBV19; J gene: TRBJ1-1; clone size: few; D gene: TRBD1; CDR3 protein: CVVAVSGQGFWREAFF; CDR3 DNA: TGTGTAGTAGCCGTAAGCGGACAGGGTTTCTGGAGGGAAGCTTTCTTT
V gene: TRBV7-8; J gene: TRBJ1-3; clone size: few; D gene: TRBD1; CDR3 protein: CASSLVDRVGNTIYF; CDR3 DNA: TGTGCCAGCAGCTTAGTAGACAGGGTTGGAAACACCATATATTTT
V gene: TRBV3-1; J gene: TRBJ2-7; clone size: .; D gene: TRBD2; CDR3 protein: CASSRTGGGFYF; CDR3 DNA: TGTGCCAGCAGCCGAACCGGCGGGGGGTTCTACTTC
V gene: TRBV20-1; J gene: TRBJ2-1; clone size: few; D gene: .; CDR3 protein: CSARAPLSNNEQFF; CDR3 DNA: TGCAGTGCTAGAGCCCCACTCAGCAATAATGAGCAGTTCTTC
V gene: TRBV6-2/TRBV6-3; J gene: TRBJ2-1; clone size: .; D gene: .; CDR3 protein: CASSDQYNEQFF; CDR3 DNA: TGTGCCAGCAGTGACCAATACAATGAGCAGTTCTTC
V gene: TRBV6-2/TRBV6-3; J gene: TRBJ2-1; clone size: few; D gene: TRBD2; CDR3 protein: CASTRLAGLHDFNEQFF; CDR3 DNA: TGTGCCAGCACCAGACTAGCGGGCCTCCATGATTTCAATGAGCAGTTCTTC
V gene: TRBV4-2; J gene: TRBJ1-5; clone size: many; D gene: TRBD1; CDR3 protein: CASSQEKGAHQPQHF; CDR3 DNA: TGTGCCAGCAGCCAAGAAAAGGGGGCCCATCAGCCCCAGCATTTT